This T cell receptor beta chain was documented in a study of blood T cell repertoires in COVID-19 (dated by TCRdb to 2018 to 2021). Some background on the complete study: Collaborator samples came from the United States, Italy and Spain and covered acute and convalescent phases of COVID-19. The samples were drawn from two sources: the first 160 participants of the ongoing ImmuneRACE study, and 950 to 1,500 subjects contributed by 6 global collaborators. Sample metadata almost always included a de-identified subject ID, COVID-19 status, age in years and sex. A freely available public database, intended as a resource for researchers studying the immune response to SARS-CoV-2, is where the repertoires were released. Where HLA class I and class II types were available, the types were taken from metadata supplied by the sample provider, not from assay-based typing. The prospective study material was composed of cDNA or gDNA derived from T cells, B-cell-depleted T cells, or PBMCs. Subjects who had been exposed to COVID-19, were actively infected with it, or had recovered from it provided the deeply sampled blood TCRbeta repertoires that made up the dataset. Study-wide conclusions, independent of this receptor: The quantity of clinical and demographic metadata differed by source and by participant and was supplied without curation.

The CDR3, cysteine through phenylalanine, is 14 amino acids long. Only the CDR3 portion is preserved as DNA: 42 bases, with reading frame beginning at the first base. The V end loses 1 base and the J end loses 7 bases, and a stretch of 12 bases separates them. The germline V gene (reference sequence) supplies CDR1 LGHDT and CDR2 YNNKEL. TCRbeta CDR3 regions were amplified from genomic DNA by means of the immunoSEQ Assay, a bias-controlled multiplex PCR. Turning to the authors' computational methods: Within the assay, amplification of reference gene primers was used to estimate how many nucleated cells each sample contained. To quantify the absolute abundance of each unique TCRbeta CDR3 rearrangement, sequence reads were collapsed and filtered. Productive Simpson clonality was computed per sample as the square root of Simpson's diversity index over productive rearrangements. This immuneACCESS table, as held by TCRdb, lists in-frame sequences with V and J called but not all clones. Of the missing ones, under half trace to an unresolved V gene in checked studies; the others have no known cause. V and J calls and clone size are given by that table; D and trimming were obtained from the DNA. In this sample the table shows about 210,000 clones, 75% to 90% of which occur a single time. Approximately 5.6% of the sample belongs to the ten largest clones.

One collaborating source in Seattle enrolled patients during active infection and followed them longitudinally through the course of disease. Collaborating institutions collected whole blood in K2EDTA tubes following their own protocols. Collaborator samples were shipped for TCRbeta analysis as frozen whole blood, isolated PBMCs, or DNA extracted from either sample type. As regards this clone: This clone's antigen is unknown. The record has no base qualities; no much larger clone is one base away.

The V and J segments used are TRBV3-1 (or the pseudogene TRBV3-2) and TRBJ2-3; a tentative D call is TRBD2 (5 bases match). The sample consisted of peripheral blood. The TCR originated in a woman in her 70s with COVID-19, enrolled during active disease. DNA sequence: TGTGCCAGCAGCCAAGGATGGCTGACTAATACGCAGTATTTT. Translated, it gives CASSQGWLTNTQYF.